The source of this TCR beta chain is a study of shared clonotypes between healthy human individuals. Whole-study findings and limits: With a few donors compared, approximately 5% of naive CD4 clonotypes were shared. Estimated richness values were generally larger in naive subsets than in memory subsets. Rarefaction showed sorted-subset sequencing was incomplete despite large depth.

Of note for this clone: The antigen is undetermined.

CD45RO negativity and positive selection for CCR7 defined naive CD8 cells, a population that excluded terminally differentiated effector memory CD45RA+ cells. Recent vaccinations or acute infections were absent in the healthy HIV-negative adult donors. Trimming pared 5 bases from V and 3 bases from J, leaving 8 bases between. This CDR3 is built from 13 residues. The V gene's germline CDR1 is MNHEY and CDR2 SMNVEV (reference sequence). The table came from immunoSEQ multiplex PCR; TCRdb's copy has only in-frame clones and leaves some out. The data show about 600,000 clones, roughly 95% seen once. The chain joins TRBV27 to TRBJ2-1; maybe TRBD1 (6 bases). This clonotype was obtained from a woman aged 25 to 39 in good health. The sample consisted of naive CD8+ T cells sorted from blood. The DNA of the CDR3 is TGTGCCAGCAGTGCGGACAGCTACAATGAGCAGTTCTTC. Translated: CASSADSYNEQFF.